This TCR beta chain emerged from a study of cytomegalovirus exposure and HLA in healthy donors. General study findings and limits: Later analysis reportedly placed an Asian-associated ancestry cluster below the roughly 670-donor mean in N-insertions.

V was clipped by 4 bases and J by 4 bases; unmatched bases: 9. Germline V gene data show CDR1 as SGHRS and CDR2 as YFSETQ. The CDR3 consists of 16 residues. Details on this clone: Antigen: not known.

The PCR used 60 Vbeta and 13 Jbeta primers. TCRdb keeps only in-frame clones here, not all; method: immunoSEQ multiplex PCR. The sample includes some 110,000 clones, less than 85% of them seen just once. Sequenced sample: PBMCs. The sequence was collected from a man aged 35 to 55 in good health and CMV-seropositive. This sequence joins TRBV5-1 and TRBJ1-2, with TRBD1 matching over 11 bases. The CDR3 spells CASSEGGTGGVYGYTF. CDR3 sequence (DNA): TGCGCCAGCAGCGAGGGGGGGACAGGGGGAGTCTATGGCTACACCTTC.